Following are 26 T cell receptor beta chains from one sample sequenced in a study of T cells in women clearing cervical HPV infection. The repertoire was sequenced with immunoSEQ multiplex PCR; TCRdb's copy has only in-frame clones and lacks some. Its table records tens of thousands of clones. The sample taken for sequencing was blood buffy coat. These receptors came from a woman aged 18 to 75 with a cervical HPV16 infection that either progressed to CIN3+ or cleared (not recorded which).

CDR3 bases read: TGCAGTGCTTATAATTACGAG. Translated: CSAYNYE. The whole CDR3 is CSAYNYEQYF. The genes are TRBV20-1 and TRBJ2-7; D uncertain. The read finishes 3 residues shy of the CDR3 end, and the germline J gene is used to complete it. CDR3 length: 10 residues. The germline V and J ends were trimmed by 5 bases and 4 bases, with 6 bases remaining between them. In germline, CDR1 is DFQATT, CDR2 SNEGSKA (reference sequence).

As for this clone: Read coverage stops 3 residues before the CDR3 terminus; the germline J gene supplies the remainder. The chain uses TRBV11-1 and TRBJ2-3, with D tentatively TRBD1 (6 bases). Germline V gene sequence: CDR1 SGHAT, CDR2 FQDESV (reference sequence). The CDR3 runs to 15 residues. V gave up 5 bases and J gave up 4 bases, with 16 bases separating them. The CDR3 protein is CASSVLQGRADTQYF. Partial CDR3 DNA: TGTGCCAGCAGCGTACTACAGGGTAGGGCAGATACG.

To note about this clone: The read gets to within 3 residues of the CDR3 end, and the germline J gene fills in the rest. The chain couples TRBV19 to TRBJ1-5; TRBD1 might be the D (6 bases). CDR1 LNHDA and CDR2 SQIVND come from the germline V gene (reference sequence). CDR3 size: 15 residues. V was shortened by 4 bases and J by 0 bases, with 10 bases between the two germline ends. CDR3 DNA, as far as it was read: TGTGCCAGTAGTAGCGACAGGTATAGCAATCAGCCC. Translation: CASSSDRYSNQP. The whole CDR3 sequence reads CASSSDRYSNQPQHF.

About this clone: Sequencing ends 3 residues short of the CDR3 end; the germline J gene provides the rest. The rearrangement uses TRBV19 and TRBJ2-4, with TRBD1 as a possible D gene (5 bases). Germline V gene data show CDR1 as LNHDA and CDR2 as SQIVND (reference sequence). This CDR3 contains 13 residues. The CDR3 reads CASSSRGFYGQYF. Incomplete CDR3 DNA: TGTGCCAGTAGTTCAAGGGGCTTCTATGGT.

Turning to this clone: Read coverage stops 3 residues before the CDR3 terminus; the germline J gene supplies the remainder. This sequence joins TRBV5-1 and TRBJ2-6; tentatively, D is TRBD2 (5 bases). CDR3 size: 17 residues. The V end was cut by 2 bases, the J end by 1 base, with 13 bases between. Looked up from germline, CDR1 is SGHRS and CDR2 is YFSETQ. CDR3 bases read: TGCGCCAGCAGCTTAATGGACTCTTTATCTGGGGCCAACGTC. Amino acid sequence: CASSLMDSLSGANV. The full-length CDR3 reads as CASSLMDSLSGANVLTF.

The CDR3 region is CASSTGQGTIYEQYF. The covered CDR3 bases are TGTGCCAGTAGTACCGGACAGGGGACCATCTACGAG. The chain is built from TRBV19 and TRBJ2-7; the match to TRBD1 covers 9 bases. The read is 3 residues too short to cover the CDR3 end, so that end is filled in from the germline J gene. Trimming removed 4 bases from V and 3 bases from J; junction bases left unmatched: 7. CDR1 is LNHDA, CDR2 SQIVND, per germline (reference sequence). The CDR3 consists of 15 residues.

For this clone: The missing CDR3 end, 3 residues past where the read stops, is filled in from the germline J gene. The V and J genes are TRBV7-3 and TRBJ1-2; 7 nucleotides align to TRBD1. With 0 bases clipped from V and 6 bases from J, the junction kept 1 base outside the gene matches. The CDR3 totals 13 residues. The germline V gene has CDR1 SGHTA and CDR2 FQGTGA. The part of the CDR3 DNA that was read is TGTGCCAGCAGCTTAACTACAGGGGATGGC. Translated: CASSLTTGDG. The full-length CDR3 reads as CASSLTTGDGYTF.

A note on this clone: The sequence runs out 3 residues before the end of the CDR3; the remainder is reconstructed from the germline J gene. V is TRBV19 and J is TRBJ1-4; 8 bases align to TRBD1. Germline V CDR1 and CDR2: LNHDA, SQIVND (reference sequence). The CDR3 runs to 14 residues. V dropped 3 bases and J dropped 10; count of bases not matched to a gene: 7. Incomplete CDR3 DNA: TGTGCCAGTAGTATGATAGGCCAGGGGGCAAAA. The encoded protein is CASSMIGQGAK. The whole CDR3 protein is CASSMIGQGAKLFF.

Worth noting for this clone: A read error may produce the germline difference seen at one junction end. The observed sequence ends 3 residues before the CDR3 terminus, with the missing tail filled in from the germline J gene. Other DNA sequences in this sample translate to the same CDR3. The chain combines TRBV19 with TRBJ1-3, with unresolved D. CDR1 LNHDA and CDR2 SQIVND come from the germline V gene (reference sequence). The CDR3 consists of 16 residues. This CDR3 is CASSMGSFFSGNTIYF. The DNA read from the CDR3 is TGTGCCAGTAGTATGGGCAGTTTTTTCTCTGGAAACACG.

In the case of this clone: The read gets to within 3 residues of the CDR3 end, and the germline J gene fills in the rest. The chain is built from TRBV18 and TRBJ2-1, with 8 bases aligning to TRBD1. Germline CDR1 and CDR2: KGHSH and LQKENI. The CDR3 extends over 16 amino acids. Trimming removed 4 bases from V and 3 bases from J; junction bases left unmatched: 8. The CDR3 loop reads CASSLLTGDRYNEQFF. The CDR3 bases that were read are TGTGCCAGCTCACTCTTGACAGGGGATCGCTACAATGAG.

As concerns this clone: The read ends 3 residues before the CDR3 terminus; that terminus is restored from the germline J gene. This chain links TRBV20-1 with TRBJ2-1; TRBD2 agrees at 11 bases. Germline CDR1 is DFQATT and CDR2 is SNEGSKA (reference sequence). The V segment lost 7 bases and the J segment 8 bases; nucleotides outside the gene matches: 7. The CDR3 is made up of 13 amino acids. CDR3 residues: CSVPGLAEYEQFF. The DNA read from the CDR3 is TGCAGTGTCCCGGGACTAGCGGAATATGAG.

Regarding this clone: The read ends 3 residues shy of where the CDR3 ends; the end is completed using the germline J gene. This chain connects TRBV5-5 to TRBJ1-2; maybe TRBD1 (6 bases). Per the germline V gene, CDR1 is SGHKS and CDR2 is YYEKEE (reference sequence). The germline V and J ends were trimmed by 3 bases and 4 bases, with 7 bases remaining between them. This CDR3 has 12 residues. The CDR3 DNA, read in part, is TGTGCCAGCAGCTCGGACAGCTATGGC. It specifies CASSSDSYG. The whole CDR3 is CASSSDSYGYTF.

The CDR3 spells CASRKLRDSPLHF. The CDR3 DNA, read in part, is TGTGCCAGCAGAAAGCTGAGGGATTCACCC. The chain uses TRBV6-2 or TRBV6-3 and TRBJ1-6, with D hard to call. The read ends 3 residues early relative to the CDR3; the germline J gene fills the gap. The germline V gene encodes CDR1 MNHEY and CDR2 SVGEGT. V lost 6 bases to trimming and J lost 8 bases, with 11 bases between them. The CDR3 covers 13 residues.

To note about this clone: The read comes to an end 3 residues before the CDR3 does, leaving the germline J gene to fill in the end. This rearrangement joins TRBV7-3 to TRBJ1-2; 7 bases are a match to TRBD1. The V segment lost 0 bases and the J segment 5 bases; nucleotides outside the gene matches: 6. The CDR3 runs to 15 residues. The germline V gene encodes CDR1 SGHTA and CDR2 FQGTGA. CDR3 protein: CASSLTQDRKYGYTF. The sequenced part of the CDR3 DNA is TGTGCCAGCAGCTTAACGCAGGACAGGAAATATGGC.

Worth noting for this clone: Sequencing ends 3 residues short of the CDR3 end; the germline J gene provides the rest. The V gene is TRBV6-4, the J gene TRBJ2-7, with D possibly matching TRBD1 (7 bases). Looked up from germline, CDR1 is MRHNA and CDR2 is SNTAGT. This CDR3 has 17 amino acids. V lost 0 bases and J 5 bases, leaving 20 bases between the germline ends. CDR3 loop: CASSDSGWRGQNNEQYF. Incomplete CDR3 DNA: TGTGCCAGCAGTGACTCCGGTTGGAGGGGGCAAAACAACGAG.

A remark on this clone: The read terminates 3 residues before the CDR3 end, so the remaining end is supplied by the germline J gene. V usage is TRBV7-3 and J usage is TRBJ1-6; possible D gene TRBD1, 5 bases. CDR1 and CDR2 (germline): SGHTA, FQGTGA. The CDR3 loop spans 15 amino acids. With 1 base removed from V and 6 bases from J, the gap between germline ends came to 10 bases. The DNA read from the CDR3 is TGTGCCAGCAGCTTAAATCCGGGGGGTAATTCACCC. Translation: CASSLNPGGNSP. The whole CDR3 sequence is CASSLNPGGNSPLHF.

As for this clone: The read ends 3 residues before the CDR3 terminus; that terminus is restored from the germline J gene. This sequence joins TRBV14 and TRBJ1-4; D not resolved. There are 15 residues in the CDR3. Germline V gives CDR1 SGHDN, CDR2 FVKESK. V was cut by 4 bases and J by 5 bases, with 14 bases left in between. CDR3 in amino acids: CASSPFSVPNEKLFF. CDR3 DNA, as far as it was read: TGTGCCAGCAGCCCATTCAGCGTTCCGAATGAAAAA.

A remark on this clone: Read coverage stops 3 residues before the CDR3 terminus; the germline J gene supplies the remainder. The chain recombines TRBV7-3 with TRBJ2-1; 12 bases match TRBD2. CDR3 length: 15 residues. V trimming: 2 bases; J trimming: 7 bases; junction bases outside the gene matches: 3. CDR1 is SGHTA and CDR2 is FQGTGA in the germline V gene. The sequenced CDR3 bases are TGTGCCAGCAGCTTACTAGCGGGGGGGCGTAATGAG. Its translation: CASSLLAGGRNE. The full CDR3 sequence reads CASSLLAGGRNEQFF.

For this clone: Coverage ceases 3 residues before the CDR3 finishes, and the germline J gene fills in the end. V gene TRBV6-2 or TRBV6-3 combines with J gene TRBJ2-3, with TRBD2 matching 7 bases. CDR3 length: 15 amino acids. From germline, CDR1 is MNHEY and CDR2 SVGEGT. V shed 6 bases, J shed 2 bases, and the junction held 8 bases outside the gene matches. The CDR3 region is CASRARGDYTDTQYF. CDR3 DNA (partial): TGTGCCAGCAGGGCTCGGGGGGACTACACAGATACG.

The CDR3 is CASSSTGPSEQYF. CDR3 DNA (partial): TGTGCCAGCAGCAGCACAGGGCCTTCCGAG. The rearrangement joins TRBV7-3 to TRBJ2-7; D is perhaps TRBD1 (6 bases). The sequenced fragment ends 3 residues before the CDR3 boundary, so the rest is inferred from the germline J gene. The germline V gene has CDR1 SGHTA and CDR2 FQGTGA. The CDR3 spans 13 residues. V was trimmed by 5 bases and J by 6 bases, leaving 14 bases between them.

In the case of this clone: The read terminates 3 residues ahead of where the CDR3 ends, so the germline J gene completes it. The gene calls are TRBV6-2 or TRBV6-3 and TRBJ1-1; D uncertain. From germline, CDR1 is MNHEY and CDR2 SVGEGT. The V gene lost 5 bases and the J gene lost 5 bases, with 12 bases spanning the gap. The CDR3 sequence is 13 residues long. The sequenced part of the CDR3 DNA is TGTGCCAGCAGTATCGGAACCAGGACTGAA. Its protein product is CASSIGTRTE. In full, the CDR3 is CASSIGTRTEAFF.

In the case of this clone: The DNA ends 3 residues before the CDR3 does, and the rest of the CDR3 is filled in from the germline J gene. The rearrangement links TRBV20-1 to TRBJ2-3, with 7 bases lining up with TRBD2. This CDR3 comprises 15 residues. Germline values: CDR1 DFQATT, CDR2 SNEGSKA (reference sequence). With V trimmed by 0 bases and J by 0 bases, 3 bases remained unmatched. The chain's CDR3 is CSAREGGASTDTQYF. The sequenced part of the CDR3 DNA is TGCAGTGCTAGAGAGGGAGGGGCTAGCACAGATACG.

Points on this clone: With the read ending 3 residues before the CDR3 end, the germline J gene is used to fill in that end. This chain uses TRBV19 with TRBJ2-7, with TRBD2 as a possible D gene (6 bases). The V end lost 4 bases, the J end lost 1 base, and 14 bases lay between the germline ends. The germline CDR1 and CDR2 sequences are LNHDA and SQIVND (reference sequence). The CDR3 contains 15 residues. The CDR3 reads CASSTAGTFSYEQYF. The CDR3 DNA, read in part, is TGTGCCAGTAGTACTGCCGGGACTTTTTCCTACGAG. The entire variable domain, with the rest obtained from reference TRBV19 and TRBJ2-7, is as follows: DGGITQSPKYLFRKEGQNVTLSCEQNLNHDAMYWYRQDPGQGLRLIYYSQIVNDFQKGDIAEGYSVSREKKESFPLTVTSAQKNPTAFYLCASSTAGTFSYEQYFGPGTRLTVT.

Comments on this clone: With the read ending 3 residues before the CDR3 end, the germline J gene is used to fill in that end. The genes are TRBV10-2 and TRBJ2-5, with 8 bases that match TRBD2. Germline lookup yields CDR1 WSHSY and CDR2 SAAADI. CDR3 length: 12 amino acids. Trimming at V came to 8 bases and at J to 7 bases, leaving 6 bases not matched to a gene. Partial CDR3 DNA: TGCGCCAGCTCGACTAGCGCGGGGACC. As protein: CASSTSAGT. The full CDR3 protein is CASSTSAGTQYF.

With regard to this clone: The CDR3 extends 3 residues past the end of the read, so its final part is completed from the germline J gene. V is TRBV20-1 and J is TRBJ2-7, with a possible D match to TRBD1 (5 bases). CDR3 length: 15 residues. Germline lookup yields CDR1 DFQATT and CDR2 SNEGSKA (reference sequence). The V gene lost 1 base and the J gene lost 2 bases, with 15 bases spanning the gap. The CDR3 spells CSARVSTSGPYEQYF. The CDR3 DNA, read in part, is TGCAGTGCTAGAGTCAGCACGTCAGGGCCCTACGAG.

Points on this clone: With the read ending 3 residues before the CDR3 end, the germline J gene is used to fill in that end. The J gene is TRBJ1-1, the V gene TRBV30; a possible D gene is TRBD1 (6 bases). The CDR3 sequence is 13 residues long. From germline, CDR1 is GTSNPN and CDR2 SVGIG (reference sequence). The V end was cut by 2 bases, the J end by 4 bases, with 11 bases between. The chain's CDR3 is CAWSSGDFTEAFF. CDR3 bases read: TGTGCCTGGAGTTCAGGGGATTTCACTGAA.